This T cell receptor (beta chain) was sequenced for a study of blood T cell repertoires in COVID-19. Turning to the study itself: From T cells, B-cell-depleted T cells, or PBMCs came the material, which was cDNA or gDNA.

CDR1 and CDR2 from the germline V gene are LNHDA and SQIVND (reference sequence). The CDR3 covers 14 residues. Trimming removed 7 bases from V and 5 bases from J, with 17 bases in between. Authors' processing steps: Reference gene primer amplification gave nucleated cell count estimates. Profiled with immunoSEQ multiplex PCR; TCRdb holds only in-frame clones, not every one. D and trimming come from the DNA, and the V and J calls and clone size come from that table. The data contain 230,000 or so clones, 65% to 85% of them singletons. This clonotype originated in a middle-aged man with active or convalescent COVID-19. The specimen was peripheral blood. The V call is TRBV19, the J call TRBJ2-5, with D possibly TRBD1 on 8 matching bases. CDR3 DNA sequence: TGTGCCAGTATCTCCGGACAGGGAGGGGAGACCCAGTACTTC. Translating gives CASISGQGGETQYF. Drawing the rest from reference TRBV19 and TRBJ2-5, the complete variable domain is DGGITQSPKYLFRKEGQNVTLSCEQNLNHDAMYWYRQDPGQGLRLIYYSQIVNDFQKGDIAEGYSVSREKKESFPLTVTSAQKNPTAFYLCASISGQGGETQYFGPGTRLLVL.